The 30 T cell receptor beta chains below all came from one sample that was sequenced in a study of monozygotic twins with inflammatory bowel disease. TCRdb reanalyzed the 5' RACE reads, giving one entry per CDR3 protein sequence and no DNA. The sample includes around 450,000 distinct CDR3 sequences. Sequencing was done on a sample of blood. The source of these receptors is a human donor with ulcerative colitis or Crohn's disease, or a healthy co-twin of an affected twin (not recorded which).

V gene TRBV20-1 combines with J gene TRBJ2-5; as DNA is missing, the TRBD1 call by TCRdb cannot be tested. This CDR3 is 12 amino acids long. In germline, CDR1 is DFQATT, CDR2 SNEGSKA (reference sequence). CDR3: CSARWGGETQYF.

The V and J genes are TRBV4-1 and TRBJ1-2; without DNA, the TCRdb call of TRBD1 cannot be checked. This CDR3 contains 19 residues. Germline-derived CDR1 and CDR2 are MGHRA and YSYEKL. The CDR3 loop is CASSQEGFSYGTVIYGYTF.

V is TRBV25-1 and J is TRBJ1-1; TCRdb's D call of TRBD1 is untestable without DNA. The CDR3 loop spans 15 amino acids. Germline CDR1 and CDR2: MGHDK and SYGVNS. The CDR3 here is CASSEWGTGATEAFF.

The chain has TRBV5-1 and TRBJ2-3; TCRdb picks TRBD2, but there is no DNA to check that call. CDR1 is SGHRS, CDR2 YFSETQ, per germline. The CDR3 is made up of 14 amino acids. The chain's CDR3 is CASSVGREQDTQYF.

The rearrangement joins TRBV19 to TRBJ2-3; TCRdb selects TRBD1, and the lack of DNA leaves this call unchecked. The CDR3 contains 15 residues. Germline V gene data show CDR1 as LNHDA and CDR2 as SQIVND (reference sequence). The CDR3: CASSDQGTSTDTQYF.

CDR3 amino acids: CSARNWGNSYEQYF. The chain links TRBV20-1 to TRBJ2-7; no DNA is available, so the TRBD1 call from TCRdb remains unchecked. This CDR3 has 14 amino acids. CDR1 and CDR2 (germline): DFQATT, SNEGSKA (reference sequence).

The chain joins TRBV5-1 to TRBJ1-1; TCRdb designates TRBD1, a call that cannot be tested without DNA. The CDR3 extends over 15 amino acids. Germline values: CDR1 SGHRS, CDR2 YFSETQ. CDR3 sequence reads: CASSSGGGGQGEAFF.

The chain couples TRBV29-1 to TRBJ2-7; TCRdb selects TRBD1, and the lack of DNA leaves this call unchecked. The V gene's germline CDR1 is SQVTM and CDR2 ANQGSEA. The CDR3 has 15 residues. The CDR3 reads CSVGGRDRVIHEQYF.

The gene calls are TRBV5-1 and TRBJ2-3; TCRdb indicates TRBD2, and absent DNA this call remains unverified. This CDR3 comprises 17 residues. Germline V gives CDR1 SGHRS, CDR2 YFSETQ. The CDR3 sequence: CASSVGEALPHPDTQYF.

The V gene is TRBV7-6, the J gene TRBJ2-1; TCRdb's D call of TRBD1 is untestable without DNA. Germline V CDR1 and CDR2: SGHVS, FNYEAQ. The CDR3 runs to 16 residues. The CDR3 here is CASSLAPAGAGDEQFF. The full variable domain, with the rest looked up from reference TRBV7-6 and TRBJ2-1, is GAGVSQSPRYKVTKRGQDVALRCDPISGHVSLYWYRQALGQGPEFLTYFNYEAQQDKSGLPNDRFSAERPEGSISTLTIQRTEQRDSAMYRCASSLAPAGAGDEQFFGPGTRLTVL.

This CDR3 is CSVRGHQDSYEQYF. V gene TRBV29-1 combines with J gene TRBJ2-7; the TCRdb call, TRBD1, lacks DNA for checking. Germline CDR1 reads SQVTM; CDR2 reads ANQGSEA. The CDR3 totals 14 residues.

The chain couples TRBV10-3 to TRBJ1-1. Germline V gene sequence: CDR1 ENHRY, CDR2 SYGVKD. This CDR3 contains 16 residues. This CDR3 is CAISQSGAGGNTEAFF.

V usage is TRBV20-1 and J usage is TRBJ2-7; checking the TCRdb D call of TRBD1 is not possible without DNA. Germline loops: CDR1 DFQATT, CDR2 SNEGSKA (reference sequence). The length of the CDR3 is 14 residues. CDR3 in amino acids: CSGLGHSSTYEQYF.

The chain combines TRBV15 with TRBJ2-4; TCRdb proposes TRBD1, but this gene call is untestable without DNA. CDR1 is LNHNV and CDR2 is YYDKDF in the germline V gene (reference sequence). There are 17 residues in the CDR3. CDR3 region: CATSTRGSGVAKNIQYF.

V is TRBV15 and J is TRBJ1-5; TCRdb designates TRBD1, a call that cannot be tested without DNA. This CDR3 comprises 15 residues. Germline values: CDR1 LNHNV, CDR2 YYDKDF (reference sequence). This CDR3 is CATSRSSGANQPQHF. The full variable domain, in which reference TRBV15 and TRBJ1-5 provide the parts outside the CDR3, is DAMVIQNPRYQVTQFGKPVTLSCSQTLNHNVMYWYQQKSSQAPKLLFHYYDKDFNNEADTPDNFQSRRPNTSFCFLDIRSPGLGDTAMYLCATSRSSGANQPQHFGDGTRLSIL.

This chain links TRBV19 with TRBJ2-3. Germline loops: CDR1 LNHDA, CDR2 SQIVND (reference sequence). The CDR3 runs to 14 residues. CDR3 amino acids: CASSFNLNTDTQYF.

The CDR3 reads CSATTDGSGGNEQFF. This rearrangement joins TRBV20-1 to TRBJ2-1; the D gene TCRdb calls, TRBD2, cannot be checked with no DNA. Germline CDR1 DFQATT, CDR2 SNEGSKA (reference sequence). The length of the CDR3 is 15 residues.

The J gene is TRBJ2-5, the V gene TRBV11-2. CDR1 is SGHAT, CDR2 FQNNGV, per germline. The CDR3 is made up of 16 amino acids. CDR3 loop: CASSLYRSNNQETQYF.

CDR3 residues: CASSLGTVYRGRNEKLFF. The chain carries TRBV11-2 and TRBJ1-4; lacking DNA, the TRBD1 call made by TCRdb goes unchecked. The length of the CDR3 is 18 residues. The germline V gene has CDR1 SGHAT and CDR2 FQNNGV.

This chain joins TRBV10-3 and TRBJ2-2; the D call from TCRdb, TRBD1, cannot be confirmed without DNA. CDR1 and CDR2 (germline): ENHRY, SYGVKD. The CDR3 has 18 residues. CDR3 sequence: CAISERTAGTGNTGELFF.

The genes are TRBV4-2 and TRBJ2-3. The CDR3 runs to 14 residues. In germline, CDR1 is LGHNA, CDR2 YNFKEQ. The CDR3: CASSQGVTWDTQYF.

V usage is TRBV4-3 and J usage is TRBJ1-1. CDR1 and CDR2 (germline): LGHNA, YSLEER. This CDR3 is built from 16 residues. The CDR3 here is CASSQDRALGWTEAFF.

The chain links TRBV6-5 to TRBJ1-3; the D call of TRBD1 rests on TCRdb alone, since no DNA is present to check it. Germline-derived CDR1 and CDR2 are MNHEY and SVGAGI. The CDR3 loop spans 15 amino acids. CDR3 sequence: CASSSTPGAGNTIYF.

J is TRBJ2-2 and V is TRBV6-1; TCRdb gives TRBD2 as the D gene, but with no DNA this cannot be confirmed. The CDR3 runs 16 residues. Looked up from germline, CDR1 is MNHNS and CDR2 is SASEGT. CDR3 protein: CASRQPGLAGAGELFF.

This chain connects TRBV7-8 to TRBJ1-1; no DNA is available, so the TRBD1 call from TCRdb remains unchecked. The CDR3 runs to 17 residues. Germline CDR1 and CDR2: SGHVS and FQNEAQ. This CDR3 reads CASSPLGGSKMNTEAFF.

The rearrangement joins TRBV11-2 to TRBJ2-3; TCRdb picks TRBD1, but there is no DNA to check that call. The germline gives CDR1 SGHAT, CDR2 FQNNGV. The CDR3 length is 14 residues. The CDR3 sequence is CASSTPISTDTQYF.

The chain employs TRBV5-8 and TRBJ1-1; absent DNA, TCRdb's TRBD1 call cannot be checked. CDR1 is SGHTS and CDR2 is YDEGEE in the germline V gene. This CDR3 contains 12 residues. The CDR3 sequence is CASRSPGWEAFF.

This rearrangement joins TRBV5-1 to TRBJ2-3. The CDR3 is made up of 14 amino acids. CDR1 SGHRS and CDR2 YFSETQ come from the germline V gene. The CDR3 spells CASSLGTSTDTQYF.

The chain has TRBV6-2 or TRBV6-3 and TRBJ1-5; with no DNA, the TCRdb D assignment of TRBD1 cannot be verified. The CDR3 spans 15 residues. CDR1 MNHEY and CDR2 SVGEGT come from the germline V gene. CDR3 in amino acids: CASSYGGQSNQPQHF.

V gene TRBV29-1 combines with J gene TRBJ2-2. The CDR3 consists of 13 residues. Germline-derived CDR1 and CDR2 are SQVTM and ANQGSEA. The CDR3 sequence is CSVETFRGGELFF.